This T cell receptor (beta chain) was observed in a study of blood T cell repertoires in COVID-19. Germline-derived CDR1 and CDR2 are SGDLS and YYNGEE. J gave up 1 base and V 2 bases, and 6 bases lay outside the gene matches. This CDR3 region has 16 residues. Original processing methods: Amplifying reference gene primers gave estimates of nucleated cell counts. Assay: immunoSEQ multiplex PCR; the TCRdb copy retains only in-frame clones and omits some. Clone size and V and J calls were adopted from that table, with D and trimming inferred from the DNA. The table has 25,000 to 35,000 clones, roughly 85% seen once; the top ten hold 7.3%.

Sequenced sample: peripheral blood. The TCR originated in a human donor in a cohort sampled during active COVID-19. This chain uses TRBV9 with TRBJ2-7; 10 nucleotides agree with TRBD2. The CDR3 DNA is TGTGCCAGCAGCGTTTCCGGGACTAGCGTTTCCTACGAGCAGTACTTC. This codes for CASSVSGTSVSYEQYF.